This T cell receptor (beta chain) derives from a study of OX40 agonist ivuxolimab in advanced cancers. Regarding the complete study: Ivuxolimab was an agonistic, fully human IgG2 monoclonal antibody directed against OX40 (CD134), a costimulatory receptor. Intravenous ivuxolimab was administered to patients every 2 weeks at six dose levels: 0.01, 0.1, 0.3, 1.5, 3 and 10 mg/kg. Among the approximately 50 dose-escalation patients, 19 had hepatocellular carcinoma, about 15 melanoma, 9 renal cell carcinoma and 9 head and neck cancer. A male proportion of roughly 80% and a mean age of approximately 58 years, ranging from about 20 to 79, were recorded for the dose-escalation cohort. Prior anti-PD-1, anti-PD-L1 or anti-CTLA-4 therapy was permitted, and checkpoint inhibitors had been received by about two fifths of dose-escalation patients. Partial responses occurred in three dose-escalation patients, of whom one had hepatocellular carcinoma and two had cutaneous melanoma. Peripheral TCRbeta sequencing aimed to test whether ivuxolimab altered TCR sequence diversity and caused clonal T-cell expansion. The paper covers the monotherapy dose-escalation part of the phase I ivuxolimab trial, which included N of about 50 patients. The paper's findings and limits, for the study overall: After ivuxolimab, more expanded clones were found on average in CD8+ T cells than in CD4+ T cells. Antigen specificity was not determined for the clonally expanded peripheral T cells. Low levels of normalized T-cell clonal expansion were also seen in some patients who did not respond. Partial responders in the 0.1-3.0 mg/kg groups had among the lowest normalized peripheral clonal expansion, especially among CD8+ T cells. At doses of 0.1 to 3.0 mg/kg, clonal expansion of both CD4+ and CD8+ blood T cells was observed from baseline to week 6.

The germline V gene (reference sequence) supplies CDR1 WNHNN and CDR2 SYGVQD. Trimming takes 0 bases from V and 0 bases from J, and the germline ends sit 12 bases apart. The CDR3 spans 16 residues, from the cysteine through the phenylalanine. Only CDR3 DNA is held: 48 bases, read in frame from base 1. The trial excluded patients who had a history of autoimmune disease or who were on systemic immunosuppression. In every dose cohort, peripheral blood was drawn for TCR sequencing at baseline, cycle 4 day 1, and cycle 7 day 1. The samples were drawn from a first-in-human, open-label, multicenter phase I dose-escalation trial of ivuxolimab. The trial enrolled adults with locally advanced or metastatic head and neck squamous cell, hepatocellular, melanoma or renal cell carcinoma. Before TCR sequencing, CD4+ T cells and CD8+ T cells were sorted from peripheral blood as separate populations. Concerning this clone: What antigen it recognizes has not been identified. Base quality data are lacking; no much larger clone is found one base away.

To sequence the TCRbeta CDR3 region, genomic DNA was isolated from the sorted cells. The immunoSEQ Assay was used for sequencing of TCRbeta CDR3 regions. TCRdb's version of the immuneACCESS table is confined to in-frame rearrangements and falls short of the full clone set. An unresolved V gene accounts for under half of the shortfall where checked; the remainder is of unknown origin. The sample yields tens of thousands of clones; roughly 94% were counted once. The ten largest clonotypes hold about 10% of the sample. The source material was CD4+ or CD8+ T cells sorted from blood, sampled in a trial of the OX40 agonist ivuxolimab. The receptor's source is an adult with an advanced solid tumor such as melanoma, head and neck, liver or kidney cancer. The chain employs TRBV10-1 and TRBJ2-7; TRBD1 is a possible D gene, resting on 6 matching bases. The CDR3 amino acid sequence is: CASSESGGPYSYEQYF. The DNA sequence is given as TGCGCCAGCAGTGAGTCTGGGGGCCCCTACTCCTACGAGCAGTACTTC.